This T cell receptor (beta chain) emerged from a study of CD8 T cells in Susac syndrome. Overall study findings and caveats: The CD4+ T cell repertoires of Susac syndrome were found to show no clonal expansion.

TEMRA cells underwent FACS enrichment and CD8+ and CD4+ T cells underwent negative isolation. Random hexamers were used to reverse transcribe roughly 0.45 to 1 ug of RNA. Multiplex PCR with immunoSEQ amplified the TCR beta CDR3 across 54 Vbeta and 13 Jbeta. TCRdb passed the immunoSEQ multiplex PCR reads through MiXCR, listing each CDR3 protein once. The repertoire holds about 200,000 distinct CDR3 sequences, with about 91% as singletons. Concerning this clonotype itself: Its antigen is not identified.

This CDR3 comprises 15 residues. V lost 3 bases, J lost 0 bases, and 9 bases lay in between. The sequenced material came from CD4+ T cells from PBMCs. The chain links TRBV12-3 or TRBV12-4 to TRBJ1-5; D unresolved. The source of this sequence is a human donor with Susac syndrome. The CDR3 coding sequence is TGTGCCAGCAGTTTCGGGGTAATTAGCAATCAGCCCCAGCATTTT. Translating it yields CASSFGVISNQPQHF.